What follows is one T cell receptor (beta chain) and its context. The target of this receptor is not known. Base quality data are lacking; no much larger clone is found one base away. Healthy HIV-negative adults with no recently reported acute infections or vaccinations were included as donors. Only Caucasian adults living in Nashville, Tennessee, USA were represented among the donors. CD4+ T cells were enriched through magnetic negative selection, after which naive cells were positively selected on CD45RA and the remaining negative fraction served as the memory subset. After blood collection by leukapheresis, PBMCs were isolated using Ficoll-Histopaque density gradient centrifugation and then cryopreserved in the vapor phase of liquid nitrogen. Purity and quantity of every magnetically sorted T cell population were checked by analytical flow cytometry. Genomic DNA was isolated from each sorted fraction and quantified by UV absorbance on a Nanodrop 2000c.

This specimen belongs to a study of shared clonotypes between healthy human individuals (dated by TCRdb to the early 2020s). Notes on the research overall: The cohort comprised a couple of women and three men aged 18 to 49 years. Each donor's leukapheresis produced roughly between roughly 0.85 and 10 billion PBMCs. For each donor, CD4 naive and CD4 memory were each given three plates, CD8 naive was given two plates, and CD8 memory was given one plate. To estimate repertoire size and how much clonotypes are shared between individuals, the study performed deep sequencing of blood TCR repertoires from a handful of healthy adults. To increase sequencing depth and limit assay-specific biases, different laboratories used diverse techniques to prepare libraries and sequence TCR repertoires. Points the paper makes about the study in general: Pairwise subsampling indicated that sequencing depth was expected to affect the degree of clonotype sharing among donors. Higher generation probabilities were observed for clonotypes shared by all four sorted-subset donors than for non-shared clonotypes. Sampling was restricted to blood, and TCR repertoires in tissue are likely to differ from TCR repertoires in blood. The small number of donors limited the genetic and exposure-history diversity represented. Larger estimated clonotype richness was generally found for naive subsets than for memory subsets. Approximately 5% of naive CD4, around 3.5% of naive CD8, approximately 2.2% of memory CD4, and about 0.4% of memory CD8 clonotypes were shared across a few donors. Even with the large sequencing depth, rarefaction of the sorted-subset datasets indicated that sequencing was incomplete.

Using the deep immunoSEQ assay, TCR CDR3 regions were amplified from genomic DNA by multiplex PCR. Extracted genomic DNA from each cell subset was spread evenly across all wells of several immunoSEQ 96-well plates, with each plate serving as a replicate. For sorted subsets, each replicate PCR was loaded with approximately 190 ng genomic DNA, equivalent to about 30,000 T cell genomes. The purified libraries were quantified using a Qubit 3.0 fluorometer, sized with a Bioanalyzer 2100, and then quantified again using the KAPA Library Quantification kit. Every immunoSEQ 96-well plate was sequenced on a separate single-read 150-cycle Illumina NextSeq 550 flow cell. The source study handled its data this way. Because the immunoSEQ output included only junctional sequences and no quality scores, the filtering could not be the same as the filtering used for full-length reads. Sequences were annotated with PyIR, a Python wrapper for IgBLAST v1.9, and V/J genes and CDR3 were assigned using IMGT germline references. Reads were filtered out if the reads had weak V/J assignments (E-value above 1e-6), no CDR3, stop codons, out-of-frame junctions, or ambiguous translated residues. V3J clonotypes were defined as sequences sharing the same inferred V gene, J gene, and CDR3 amino acid sequence. To compute the percentage overlap between repertoires, the number of shared unique clonotypes was divided by the size of the smaller repertoire. Repertoire richness was assessed with RTK rarefaction, the Chao1 estimator, and Recon v2.1 estimates of unobserved clonotypes. Generation probabilities for all TCRbeta clonotypes obtained by the gDNA method from a handful of donors were computed using OLGA. This immuneACCESS table, as held by TCRdb, lists in-frame sequences with V and J called but not all clones. Of the missing ones, under half trace to an unresolved V gene in checked studies; the others have no known cause. The V and J calls and clone size come from that table; D and trimming were worked out from the DNA. This sample has 2 million to 2.5 million clones in its table, and roughly 95% of those were observed once. 0.1% to 0.15% of the sample lies in the top ten.

The germline V gene specifies SGHVS as CDR1 and FNYEAQ as CDR2. Cut back by 1 base and 2 bases, the V and J ends lie 10 bases apart. From cysteine to phenylalanine, the CDR3 is 15 amino acids long. Only the CDR3 DNA is retained, 45 bases long and in frame from the first base. Sequencing was performed on naive CD4+ T cells sorted from blood. Reading the label with the study, this specimen's cell subset or site is: CD45RA+ positively selected. The rearrangement joined TRBV7-6 to TRBJ2-3; a tentative D call is TRBD2 (5 bases match). The clonotype originates from a man aged 18 to 29 in good health. The base sequence is TGTGCCAGCAGCTTAGGCGAGCGGAACACAGATACGCAGTATTTT. The translation is CASSLGERNTDTQYF.